Each of the 24 T cell receptor beta chains below was sequenced from the same sample in a study of T cells in Graves' hyperthyroidism and ophthalmopathy. RNA transcripts served as the template for amplifying TCR beta CDR3 regions. HTBI primers were employed in a first-round RT-PCR of the TCR CDR3. MiXCR was run by TCRdb on the multiplex PCR reads, yielding one entry per CDR3 protein. This table has tens of thousands of distinct CDR3 sequences, under 65% appearing once. The sequenced material came from blood. Receptors were obtained from a middle-aged woman with Graves' ophthalmopathy.

The J gene is TRBJ1-1, the V gene TRBV25-1; D ambiguous. The V and J ends lost 8 bases and 1 base respectively, with 17 bases between them. CDR3 length: 15 residues. Germline CDR1 and CDR2: MGHDK and SYGVNS. CDR3 DNA sequence: TGTGCCAGCTCACCCATTCAAAGTCCGAACACTGAAGCTTTCTTT. Amino acids: CASSPIQSPNTEAFF.

The CDR3 DNA follows: TGTGCCAGCCGAGGAGAGGGTGCGAGGTTGGTGGAGACCCAGTACTTC. Translated: CASRGEGARLVETQYF. The chain carries TRBV25-1 and TRBJ2-5, with a tentative D call TRBD2 (5 bases). Germline loops: CDR1 MGHDK, CDR2 SYGVNS. V was cut by 8 bases and J by 5 bases, with 24 bases left in between. The CDR3 has 16 amino acids.

V usage is TRBV19 and J usage is TRBJ1-1; no definite D call. From germline, CDR1 is LNHDA and CDR2 SQIVND (reference sequence). The CDR3 totals 15 residues. V lost 1 base and J lost 7, with 16 bases in between. This CDR3 is CASSIGLVGYNEAFF. The CDR3 bases are TGTGCCAGTAGTATAGGGTTGGTAGGCTACAATGAAGCTTTCTTT.

The chain couples TRBV18 to TRBJ2-7; no clear D gene. Germline values: CDR1 KGHSH, CDR2 LQKENI. Trimming shortened V by 0 bases and J by 7 bases, and 16 bases separated the two germline ends. The length of the CDR3 is 15 residues. CDR3 amino acids: CASSPPVSILGEQYF. CDR3 nucleotide sequence: TGTGCCAGCTCACCACCGGTATCAATTCTGGGGGAGCAGTACTTC.

This clonotype showed up just once. This rearrangement joins TRBV20-1 to TRBJ1-2; weak D call: TRBD1 (5 bases). This CDR3 contains 13 residues. Looked up from germline, CDR1 is DFQATT and CDR2 is SNEGSKA (reference sequence). V gave up 6 bases and J gave up 2 bases, with 13 bases separating them. CDR3 coding DNA: TGCAGTGCCTCGGGCGGGGCGAACTATGGCTACACCTTC. This codes for CSASGGANYGYTF.

This chain uses TRBV24-1 with TRBJ1-2, with a tentative D call TRBD1 (5 bases). CDR1 KGHDR and CDR2 SFDVKD come from the germline V gene. This CDR3 contains 15 residues. The ends were cut back, 0 bases at V and 8 bases at J, with 15 bases in the middle. The chain's CDR3 is CATSDLHGAGRGYTF. DNA of the CDR3: TGTGCCACCAGTGATTTGCACGGGGCCGGTCGGGGCTACACCTTC.

This clonotype was picked up many times. The chain uses TRBV19 and TRBJ2-7, with 7 bases aligning to TRBD1. Germline values: CDR1 LNHDA, CDR2 SQIVND (reference sequence). Germline trimming cut 6 bases from V and 7 bases from J; bases unmatched to any gene: 21. This CDR3 comprises 17 residues. Here the CDR3 reads CASSPRPGQSLESEQYF. CDR3 sequence (DNA): TGTGCCAGTAGCCCCCGACCGGGACAGTCCCTCGAGAGTGAGCAGTACTTC.

The V call is TRBV10-3, the J call TRBJ1-5; the D gene is possibly TRBD1 (6 bases). The CDR3 consists of 15 residues. Trimming removed 2 bases at V and 3 bases at J, with 11 bases between. Germline V gene data show CDR1 as ENHRY and CDR2 as SYGVKD. CDR3 amino acids: CAISERNRVNQPQHF. DNA for the CDR3: TGTGCCATCAGTGAGAGGAACAGGGTCAATCAGCCCCAGCATTTT.

This clonotype has only one observation. V is TRBV29-1 and J is TRBJ2-1, with 10 bases identical to TRBD2. The J segment lost 7 bases and the V segment lost 6 bases, leaving 3 bases of the junction unmatched. The germline CDR1 and CDR2 sequences are SQVTM and ANQGSEA. The CDR3 is 12 amino acids. CDR3 DNA: TGCAGCGTCCTGACTAGCGGGAATGAGCAGTTCTTC. It codes for CSVLTSGNEQFF.

The chain carries TRBV20-1 and TRBJ2-7, with 7 bases fitting TRBD2. The germline gives CDR1 DFQATT, CDR2 SNEGSKA (reference sequence). The CDR3 contains 12 residues. The CDR3 DNA reads as TGCTCTAAAGGGAGGGCCTCTGGCGAGCAGTACTTC. Its protein product is CSKGRASGEQYF.

The J gene is TRBJ2-1, the V gene TRBV20-1, with 12 nucleotides matching TRBD2. Germline values: CDR1 DFQATT, CDR2 SNEGSKA (reference sequence). V gave up 5 bases and J gave up 7 bases; unmatched junction bases: 9. The CDR3 runs 15 residues. This CDR3 is CSARSSGGAQNEQFF. The CDR3 DNA is TGCAGTGCTCGGTCTAGCGGGGGGGCGCAAAATGAGCAGTTCTTC.

The chain has TRBV29-1 and TRBJ2-7; TRBD1 agrees at 7 bases. CDR1 and CDR2 (germline): SQVTM, ANQGSEA. With V trimmed by 5 bases and J by 3 bases, 4 bases remained unmatched. The CDR3 extends over 12 amino acids. The CDR3 loop reads CSVRQGHYEQYF. DNA of the CDR3: TGCAGCGTTCGACAGGGTCACTACGAGCAGTACTTC.

A note on this clonotype: Germline is not matched at one junction end, which may reflect a read error. This chain links TRBV20-1 with TRBJ2-1, with D unclear. The CDR3 has 11 residues. CDR1 is DFQATT and CDR2 is SNEGSKA in the germline V gene (reference sequence). The CDR3 DNA reads as TGCAGTGCTAGAGATGGGAATGAGCAGCTCTTC. Amino acids: CSARDGNEQLF.

This clonotype was counted many times. The chain combines TRBV12-5 with TRBJ2-2; D might be TRBD1 (5 bases). The germline V gene has CDR1 LGHNT and CDR2 FRNRAP. V dropped 5 bases and J dropped 7 bases, with 14 bases sitting between them. CDR3 size: 14 residues. For the CDR3, the DNA is TGTGCTAGTGGTGATGCCAGGGTGGTCGGGGAGCTGTTTTTT. Encoded protein: CASGDARVVGELFF.

This clonotype was detected many times. This chain joins TRBV6-2 or TRBV6-3 and TRBJ2-3; a possible D gene is TRBD2 (6 bases). The germline V and J ends were trimmed by 5 bases and 0 bases, with 9 bases remaining between them. The CDR3 covers 14 residues. Germline lookup yields CDR1 MNHEY and CDR2 SVGEGT. CDR3 loop: CASSRSGSTDTQYF. DNA of the CDR3: TGTGCCAGCAGTAGAAGCGGGAGCACAGATACGCAGTATTTT.

To note about this clonotype: As the CDR3 is not closed by the conserved phenylalanine or tryptophan, this likely results from a read error. V is TRBV2 and J is TRBJ2-1, with TRBD2 matching over 9 bases. V lost 6 bases to trimming and J lost 4 bases; unmatched junction nucleotides: 4. CDR1 and CDR2 (germline): SNHLY, FYNNEI. The CDR3 runs to 14 residues. CDR3 amino acids: CASRTSGAYNEQFL. Written as DNA, the CDR3 is TGTGCCAGCAGGACTAGCGGAGCGTACAATGAGCAGTTCCTC.

This clonotype counts as medium-sized. This chain connects TRBV7-9 to TRBJ1-1; tentative D call: TRBD1 (6 bases). This CDR3 region has 14 residues. CDR1 is SEHNR, CDR2 FQNEAQ, per germline (reference sequence). V was shortened by 5 bases and J by 8 bases, with 18 bases between the two germline ends. CDR3 sequence (DNA): TGTGCCAGCAGCCCCCCAGGGGCTAGGAAGGAAGCTTTCTTT. Encoded protein: CASSPPGARKEAFF.

This clonotype was recorded many times. The chain combines TRBV6-1 with TRBJ2-7; D could derive from TRBD1 or TRBD2 (5 bases each). Germline V lookup: CDR1 MNHNS, CDR2 SASEGT. The V and J ends lost 8 bases and 3 bases respectively, with 14 bases between them. CDR3 length equals 13 residues. CDR3 sequence reads: CASRTGALYEQYF. The DNA for the CDR3 is TGTGCCAGCCGTACCGGGGCCCTCTACGAGCAGTACTTC.

There are many counts of this clonotype. This chain connects TRBV5-1 to TRBJ2-1; 7 bases match TRBD1. Trimming cost V 4 bases and J 5 bases; bases outside gene matches: 6. Germline values: CDR1 SGHRS, CDR2 YFSETQ. This CDR3 is 14 amino acids long. The CDR3 loop is CASSILTGDNEQFF. In nucleotides, the CDR3 is TGCGCCAGCAGCATCCTAACAGGGGACAATGAGCAGTTCTTC.

The table lists this clonotype with many counts. This sequence joins TRBV4-2 and TRBJ2-1, with 15 bases matching TRBD2. Germline V lookup: CDR1 LGHNA, CDR2 YNFKEQ. Trimming cost V 6 bases and J 8 bases; bases outside gene matches: 8. The CDR3 covers 16 residues. CDR3 sequence reads: CASRREGTSGGHEQFF. For the CDR3, the DNA is TGTGCCAGCAGAAGGGAGGGGACTAGCGGGGGGCATGAGCAGTTCTTC.

Comment on this clonotype: A read error is likely, as this CDR3 ends without the conserved phenylalanine or tryptophan. The DNA is left out, because the CDR3 cannot be placed on it with certainty; the CDR3 is given as TCRdb lists it. The J gene is TRBJ2-6, the V gene TRBV12-3 or TRBV12-4. The CDR3 sequence runs 17 residues, both termini included. The chain's CDR3 is CASSLDMRASGANVLTI.

The rearrangement uses TRBV11-2 and TRBJ2-1; D unresolved. V shed 5 bases and J shed 8 bases, with 7 bases lying between them. This CDR3 region has 11 residues. Germline assignment: CDR1 SGHAT and CDR2 FQNNGV. In DNA, the CDR3 is TGTGCCAGCAGCCTACTGGATGAGCAGTTCTTC. Its protein is CASSLLDEQFF. The variable domain in full, completed from reference TRBV11-2 and TRBJ2-1, reads EAGVAQSPRYKIIEKRQSVAFWCNPISGHATLYWYQQILGQGPKLLIQFQNNGVVDDSQLPKDRFSAERLKGVDSTLKIQPAKLEDSAVYLCASSLLDEQFFGPGTRLTVL.

This clonotype was counted at least ten times. The chain has TRBV7-6 and TRBJ1-3, with 9 bases lining up with TRBD1. CDR3 length: 15 residues. Trimming took 5 bases from V and 4 from J; bases not matched to a gene: 6. Germline CDR1 and CDR2: SGHVS and FNYEAQ. In DNA form, the CDR3 reads TGTGCCAGCAGCCGGACAGGGGTTCAGGGAAACACCATATATTTT. It specifies CASSRTGVQGNTIYF.

The V call is TRBV20-1, the J call TRBJ2-7; D is perhaps TRBD1 (5 bases). Trimming took 1 base from V and 2 from J, leaving 6 bases between them. The CDR3 length is 12 residues. The germline gives CDR1 DFQATT, CDR2 SNEGSKA (reference sequence). The CDR3 loop is CSARAGPYEQYF. For the CDR3, the DNA is TGCAGTGCTAGAGCAGGGCCCTACGAGCAGTACTTC.